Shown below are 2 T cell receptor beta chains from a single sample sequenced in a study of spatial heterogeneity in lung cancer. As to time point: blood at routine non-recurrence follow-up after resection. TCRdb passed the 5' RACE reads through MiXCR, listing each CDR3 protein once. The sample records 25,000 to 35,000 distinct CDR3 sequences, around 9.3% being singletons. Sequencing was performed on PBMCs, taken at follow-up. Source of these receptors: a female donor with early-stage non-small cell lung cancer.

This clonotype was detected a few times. The CDR3: CASSLGPGNTIYF. The CDR3 nucleotides are TGCGCCAGCAGCTTGGGGCCTGGAAACACCATATATTTT. The chain carries TRBV5-1 and TRBJ1-3; D uncertain. This CDR3 has 13 residues. Per the germline V gene, CDR1 is SGHRS and CDR2 is YFSETQ. V shed 0 bases and J shed 2 bases, with 3 bases lying between them.

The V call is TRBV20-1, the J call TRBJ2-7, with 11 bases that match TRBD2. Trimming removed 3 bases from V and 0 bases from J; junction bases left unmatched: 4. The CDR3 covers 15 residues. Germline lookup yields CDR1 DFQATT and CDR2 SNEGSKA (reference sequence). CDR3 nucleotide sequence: TGCAGTGCTAGCCCGACTAGCGGGGACTCCTACGAGCAGTACTTC. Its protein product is CSASPTSGDSYEQYF.